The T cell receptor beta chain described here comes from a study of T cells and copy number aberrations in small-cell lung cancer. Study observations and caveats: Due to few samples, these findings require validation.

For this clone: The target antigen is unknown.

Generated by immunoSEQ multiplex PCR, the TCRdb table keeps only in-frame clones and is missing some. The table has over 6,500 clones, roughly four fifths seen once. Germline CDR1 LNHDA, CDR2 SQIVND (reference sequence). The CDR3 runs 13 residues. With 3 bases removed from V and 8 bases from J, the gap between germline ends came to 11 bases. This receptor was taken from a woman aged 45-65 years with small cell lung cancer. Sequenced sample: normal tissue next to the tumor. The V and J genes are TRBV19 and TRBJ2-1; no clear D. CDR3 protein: CASSMLGIDEQFF. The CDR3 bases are TGTGCCAGTAGTATGTTAGGTATTGATGAGCAGTTCTTC.